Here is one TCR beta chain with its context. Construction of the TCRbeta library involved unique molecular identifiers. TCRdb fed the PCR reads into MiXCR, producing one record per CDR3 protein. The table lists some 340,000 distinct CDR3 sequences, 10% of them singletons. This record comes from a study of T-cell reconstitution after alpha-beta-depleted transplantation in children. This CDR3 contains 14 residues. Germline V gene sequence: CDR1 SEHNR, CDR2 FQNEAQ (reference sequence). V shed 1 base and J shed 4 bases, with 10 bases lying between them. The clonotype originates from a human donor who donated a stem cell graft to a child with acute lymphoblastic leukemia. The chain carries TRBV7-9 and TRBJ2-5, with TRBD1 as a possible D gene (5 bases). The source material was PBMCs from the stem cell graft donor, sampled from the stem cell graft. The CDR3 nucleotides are TGTGCCAGCAGCTTAGAAGGGGCAGGAGAGACCCAGTACTTC. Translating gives CASSLEGAGETQYF.